The entry below describes one T cell receptor beta chain. The sample belongs to a study of blood T cell repertoires in COVID-19. Study-wide context: The analysed material was cDNA or gDNA that came from T cells, B-cell-depleted T cells, or PBMCs.

TCRdb's copy holds only in-frame clones and misses some; the assay was immunoSEQ multiplex PCR. This sample has around 200,000 clones, with around four fifths found just once. The germline V gene has CDR1 KGHSH and CDR2 LQKENI. The CDR3 runs 14 residues. Trimming pared 3 bases from V and 4 bases from J, leaving 9 bases between. J is TRBJ1-4 and V is TRBV18, with D perhaps TRBD1 (6 bases). This sequence originates from a man aged 50-60 years with active or convalescent COVID-19. The material sequenced was peripheral blood. CDR3 sequence: CASSPDRSNEKLFF. The CDR3 DNA sequence: TGTGCCAGCTCACCCGACAGGAGTAATGAAAAACTGTTTTTT.